The T cell receptor (beta chain) under discussion was sequenced for a study of blood T cell repertoires in COVID-19. Study-wide context: Samples taken during acute and convalescent COVID-19 were collected in the United States, Italy and Spain. PBMCs, B-cell-depleted T cells, or T cells provided the cDNA or gDNA that made up the material.

V shed 6 bases, J shed 0 bases, and the junction held 11 bases outside the gene matches. The CDR3 runs 17 residues. Per germline, CDR1 MDHEN and CDR2 SYDVKM. Authors' data handling: Amplification with reference gene primers provided the estimates of nucleated cell counts. The assay was immunoSEQ multiplex PCR, and TCRdb's table has in-frame clones only and misses some. The D gene and trimming were derived from the DNA, and the V and J assignments and clone size from that table. The table has 53,000 or so clones, 75% to 95% seen once; the top ten hold approximately 6.2%. The receptor was derived from a man in his forties with acute or convalescent COVID-19. This rearrangement joins TRBV28 to TRBJ2-1; TRBD2 aligns across 7 bases. Sequenced: peripheral blood. The CDR3 loop is CASSFHLADRSYNEQFF. CDR3 sequence (DNA): TGTGCCAGCAGCTTCCATCTAGCGGATCGCTCCTACAATGAGCAGTTCTTC. The full variable domain, in which reference TRBV28 and TRBJ2-1 provide the parts outside the CDR3, is DVKVTQSSRYLVKRTGEKVFLECVQDMDHENMFWYRQDPGLGLRLIYFSYDVKMKEKGDIPEGYSVSREKKERFSLILESASTNQTSMYLCASSFHLADRSYNEQFFGPGTRLTVL.